These 31 T cell receptor beta chains originate from one sample sequenced in a study of T cells in Graves' hyperthyroidism and ophthalmopathy (dated by TCRdb to the late 2010s). Preparation of the library involved multiplex PCR. Instrument on record: Illumina HiSeq 2000. The TCR beta CDR3 regions were amplified from the RNA transcripts. A first-round RT-PCR of the TCR CDR3 used the HTBI primer set with the Qiagen OneStep RT-PCR kit. TCRdb cleaned the public reads at Q25 with fastp, built clones with MiXCR and kept in-frame beta chains. For every CDR3 protein sequence, its rows merge into one entry that carries the most common genes and DNA. The sample table lists about 640,000 distinct CDR3 sequences, more than 20% of them with a count of one. The ten largest clones take up 30% to 40% of the sample. Sequencing was performed on blood. Receptors were obtained from a man under 40 with Graves' ophthalmopathy.

In this sample, this clonotype turned up a few times. J is TRBJ2-3 and V is TRBV5-1; TRBD1 matches at 7 bases. The CDR3 is 15 residues long. Per germline, CDR1 SGHRS and CDR2 YFSETQ. J lost 2 bases, V lost 1 base, and 4 bases had no gene match. The CDR3 reads CASSLRGQVTDTQYF. CDR3 in DNA: TGCGCCAGCAGCTTGAGGGGGCAGGTCACAGATACGCAGTATTTT.

This clonotype was seen ten or more times. The genes are TRBV30 and TRBJ1-1; 10 nucleotides match TRBD1. CDR3 size: 13 residues. Germline CDR1 GTSNPN, CDR2 SVGIG (reference sequence). The V and J ends lost 5 bases and 0 bases, in that order; junction bases with no gene match: 0. The CDR3 reads CAWDRGLNTEAFF. The DNA for the CDR3 is TGTGCCTGGGACAGGGGGCTGAACACTGAAGCTTTCTTT.

Many counts were recorded for this clonotype. In nucleotides, the CDR3 is TGCAGTGCCACGAACGTGGGCCGCACAGCAGGATCCTACAATGAGCAGTTCTTC. Its protein product is CSATNVGRTAGSYNEQFF. V and J are TRBV20-1 and TRBJ2-1, with D uncertain. The germline V gene has CDR1 DFQATT and CDR2 SNEGSKA (reference sequence). This CDR3 comprises 18 residues. Trimming cost V 6 bases and J 1 base, with 25 bases left between them.

Many counts were recorded for this clonotype. The J gene is TRBJ2-5, the V gene TRBV7-9; D not resolved. The CDR3 sequence is 15 residues long. V was clipped by 4 bases and J by 2 bases, with 14 bases between them. Germline CDR1 and CDR2: SEHNR and FQNEAQ (reference sequence). This chain's CDR3 is CASSSGAGPQETQYF. CDR3 sequence (DNA): TGTGCCAGCAGCTCAGGAGCCGGGCCGCAAGAGACCCAGTACTTC. The full variable domain, in which reference TRBV7-9 and TRBJ2-5 provide the parts outside the CDR3, is DTGVSQNPRHKITKRGQNVTFRCDPISEHNRLYWYRQTLGQGPEFLTYFQNEAQLEKSRLLSDRFSAERPKGSFSTLEIQRTEQGDSAMYLCASSSGAGPQETQYFGPGTRLLVL.

This clonotype appeared a few times. V is TRBV29-1 and J is TRBJ2-7; 14 bases map to TRBD2. The CDR3 is 13 residues long. Germline CDR1 reads SQVTM; CDR2 reads ANQGSEA. V trimming: 7 bases; J trimming: 4 bases; junction bases outside the gene matches: 3. This CDR3 is CSGLAGGGYEQYF. In DNA, the CDR3 is TGCAGCGGACTAGCGGGAGGGGGGTACGAGCAGTACTTC.

In this sample, this clonotype turned up many times. V usage is TRBV6-1 and J usage is TRBJ1-1; tentatively, D is TRBD1 (6 bases). This CDR3 has 12 amino acids. Trimming removed 6 bases at V and 7 bases at J, with 12 bases between. CDR1 and CDR2 from the germline V gene are MNHNS and SASEGT. The CDR3 bases are TGTGCCAGCAGAGAGGGGGGCATTGAAGCTTTCTTT. Translating it yields CASREGGIEAFF.

The chain employs TRBV29-1 and TRBJ1-2, with 7 bases lining up with TRBD1. With V trimmed by 2 bases and J by 4 bases, 4 bases remained unmatched. This CDR3 is 13 amino acids long. The germline gives CDR1 SQVTM, CDR2 ANQGSEA. The CDR3 spells CSVERDRTYGYTF. The CDR3 bases are TGCAGCGTTGAAAGGGACAGAACCTATGGCTACACCTTC.

J is TRBJ2-2 and V is TRBV4-2, with D unclear. Germline V lookup: CDR1 LGHNA, CDR2 YNFKEQ. Trimming removed 0 bases at V and 0 bases at J, with 8 bases between. The CDR3 loop spans 16 amino acids. CDR3 DNA: TGTGCCAGCAGCCAAGATCAAGCAACGAACACCGGGGAGCTGTTTTTT. Its protein product is CASSQDQATNTGELFF.

The table lists this clonotype with a few counts. The chain has TRBV7-9 and TRBJ2-7; D call uncertain. The V end was cut by 3 bases, the J end by 2 bases, with 5 bases between. Germline V gives CDR1 SEHNR, CDR2 FQNEAQ (reference sequence). This CDR3 spans 12 amino acids. CDR3 bases: TGTGCCAGCAGCTTTACGACCTACGAGCAGTACTTC. This encodes CASSFTTYEQYF.

With respect to this clonotype: Since a much larger clone is just one base distant, this may be a read error. This sequence joins TRBV6-5 and TRBJ1-2, with D perhaps matching TRBD1 (6 bases). V was shortened by 2 bases and J by 3 bases, with 10 bases between the two germline ends. This CDR3 comprises 14 residues. In germline, CDR1 is MNHEY, CDR2 SVGAGI. CDR3 amino acids: CASSYGRGDYGYTF. The DNA for the CDR3 is TGTGCCAGCAGTTACGGCAGGGGCGACTATGGCTACACCTTC.

This clonotype was observed a few times. The genes are TRBV7-9 and TRBJ2-7; D not resolved. The V end was cut by 7 bases, the J end by 3 bases, with 28 bases between. Per the germline V gene, CDR1 is SEHNR and CDR2 is FQNEAQ (reference sequence). The CDR3 has 18 amino acids. CDR3 DNA: TGTGCCAGCATCTCCTTCGAGTCGGCTGCCGGGTCAGGCTACGAGCAGTACTTC. It is translated as CASISFESAAGSGYEQYF.

This clonotype was recorded many times. The V gene is TRBV5-1, the J gene TRBJ2-7; D may be TRBD2 (6 bases). V lost 2 bases, J lost 3 bases, and 15 bases lay in between. The germline V gene has CDR1 SGHRS and CDR2 YFSETQ. CDR3 length equals 15 residues. The CDR3 is CASSLDPGTYYEQYF. CDR3 coding DNA: TGCGCCAGCAGCTTAGACCCCGGGACTTACTACGAGCAGTACTTC.

In this sample, this clonotype turned up many times. The rearrangement joins TRBV6-1 to TRBJ2-7; 9 nucleotides line up with TRBD2. The CDR3 runs to 14 residues. The V gene end was trimmed by 5 bases and the J gene end by 7 bases; junction bases not matched to a gene: 9. Germline-derived CDR1 and CDR2 are MNHNS and SASEGT. Here the CDR3 reads CASSPLAGSSEQYF. The CDR3, as DNA: TGTGCCAGCAGTCCTCTAGCGGGGTCCTCTGAGCAGTACTTC.

This clonotype is a singleton in its sample. In nucleotides, the CDR3 is TGCGCCAGCAGCTTAGGGACAGGGGGCGTCGGAGAGACCCAGTACTTC. Translating gives CASSLGTGGVGETQYF. The genes are TRBV5-1 and TRBJ2-5, with TRBD1 matching over 12 bases. This CDR3 has 16 amino acids. Germline V gene lookup returns CDR1 SGHRS and CDR2 YFSETQ. V lost 2 bases to trimming and J lost 4 bases; unmatched junction nucleotides: 6.

This clonotype occurred a few times. CDR3 protein: CASSYAPGRGETYNEQFF. CDR3 coding DNA: TGTGCCAGCAGCTATGCCCCGGGTCGGGGGGAAACCTACAATGAGCAGTTCTTC. This chain connects TRBV6-1 to TRBJ2-1; TRBD2 matches at 7 bases. The CDR3 covers 18 residues. Germline V gene data show CDR1 as MNHNS and CDR2 as SASEGT. Germline trimming cut 6 bases from V and 2 bases from J; bases unmatched to any gene: 16.

The chain is built from TRBV6-1 and TRBJ2-7; TRBD1 matches at 9 bases. The CDR3 is 16 residues long. Germline values: CDR1 MNHNS, CDR2 SASEGT. Germline trimming cut 5 bases from V and 2 bases from J; bases unmatched to any gene: 10. CDR3 coding DNA: TGTGCCAGCAGTCAAGGGACAGGGTTCATCACCTACGAGCAGTACTTC. Its translation is CASSQGTGFITYEQYF.

V usage is TRBV29-1 and J usage is TRBJ2-1; D could derive from TRBD1 or TRBD2 (6 bases each). Germline CDR1 reads SQVTM; CDR2 reads ANQGSEA. Trimming shortened V by 2 bases and J by 6 bases, and 14 bases separated the two germline ends. The CDR3 has 14 residues. The CDR3 sequence: CSVEKGGSINEQFF. The CDR3 DNA reads as TGCAGCGTTGAAAAGGGGGGATCGATCAATGAGCAGTTCTTC.

The chain recombines TRBV6-1 with TRBJ1-1; 7 nucleotides line up with TRBD1. This CDR3 comprises 13 residues. Germline V gene lookup returns CDR1 MNHNS and CDR2 SASEGT. The J segment lost 6 bases and the V segment lost 5 bases, leaving 6 bases of the junction unmatched. The CDR3 DNA follows: TGTGCCAGCAGTTGGCGACAGGGTGCTGAAGCTTTCTTT. Translation gives CASSWRQGAEAFF.

This clonotype has just a few counts. This rearrangement joins TRBV5-5 to TRBJ2-5; D assignment may be TRBD1 or TRBD2 (6 bases each). V was clipped by 4 bases and J by 2 bases, with 18 bases between them. The germline V gene encodes CDR1 SGHKS and CDR2 YYEKEE (reference sequence). The CDR3 contains 16 residues. The CDR3: CASSLGGSGGQETQYF. DNA of the CDR3: TGTGCCAGCAGCCTAGGGGGGAGTGGGGGGCAAGAGACCCAGTACTTC. Full variable domain (remainder filled in from reference TRBV5-5 and TRBJ2-5): DAGVTQSPTHLIKTRGQQVTLRCSPISGHKSVSWYQQVLGQGPQFIFQYYEKEERGRGNFPDRFSARQFPNYSSELNVNALLLGDSALYLCASSLGGSGGQETQYFGPGTRLLVL.

This clonotype showed up just a few times. This chain links TRBV19 with TRBJ2-2; D is ambiguous. Germline V CDR1 and CDR2: LNHDA, SQIVND (reference sequence). The V end was cut by 5 bases, the J end by 6 bases, with 13 bases between. This CDR3 is 14 amino acids long. This CDR3 is CASSLKPGSGELFF. The CDR3 region has the DNA TGTGCCAGTAGTCTGAAGCCAGGCTCCGGGGAGCTGTTTTTT.

This clonotype was seen ten or more times. The chain is built from TRBV6-2 or TRBV6-3 and TRBJ1-5; TRBD1 is a possible D gene (6 bases). This CDR3 comprises 14 residues. In germline, CDR1 is MNHEY, CDR2 SVGEGT. Trimming cost V 6 bases and J 6 bases, with 15 bases left between them. CDR3 amino acids: CASRTQGGSQPQHF. The CDR3, as DNA: TGTGCCAGCAGGACACAGGGTGGAAGTCAGCCCCAGCATTTT.

The chain employs TRBV4-1 and TRBJ2-5; TRBD1 aligns across 9 bases. The V gene's germline CDR1 is MGHRA and CDR2 YSYEKL. The CDR3 sequence is 15 residues long. V lost 3 bases to trimming and J lost 3 bases; unmatched junction nucleotides: 5. For the CDR3, the DNA is TGCGCCAGCAGCCAGGACCGGGACAGGGAAGAGACCCAGTACTTC. Translating it yields CASSQDRDREETQYF.

This clonotype was seen a handful of times. The rearrangement uses TRBV5-1 and TRBJ2-1, with D possibly TRBD1 on 6 matching bases. CDR3 length equals 15 residues. Germline-derived CDR1 and CDR2 are SGHRS and YFSETQ. V was shortened by 1 base and J by 5 bases, with 13 bases between the two germline ends. The CDR3: CASSLFGDTNNEQFF. In DNA, the CDR3 is TGCGCCAGCAGCTTGTTCGGGGACACCAACAATGAGCAGTTCTTC.

A few counts support this clonotype. The chain is built from TRBV4-1 and TRBJ1-5; D is possibly TRBD1 (5 bases). The CDR3 is 14 residues long. The V and J ends lost 1 base and 6 bases respectively, with 10 bases between them. Germline loops: CDR1 MGHRA, CDR2 YSYEKL. In nucleotides, the CDR3 is TGCGCCAGCAGCCAAGGGGGGGTGGGTCAGCCCCAGCATTTT. It specifies CASSQGGVGQPQHF.

This clonotype appeared a few times. The rearrangement links TRBV9 to TRBJ1-3; TRBD1 might be the D (5 bases). Trimming removed 1 base at V and 0 bases at J, with 8 bases between. Germline loops: CDR1 SGDLS, CDR2 YYNGEE. This CDR3 contains 15 residues. CDR3 protein: CASSVRGNSGNTIYF. As DNA, the CDR3 is TGTGCCAGCAGCGTAAGGGGAAACTCTGGAAACACCATATATTTT.

This clonotype was counted many times. V and J are TRBV7-9 and TRBJ2-7; 7 bases fit TRBD1. Losses at the gene ends were 4 bases for V and 0 bases for J; bases not matched to a gene: 6. Germline V gene data show CDR1 as SEHNR and CDR2 as FQNEAQ (reference sequence). CDR3 length: 15 amino acids. The CDR3 nucleotides read TGTGCCAGCAGCTGGACAGGAAGAAGCTCCTACGAGCAGTACTTC. Amino acids: CASSWTGRSSYEQYF.

This clonotype was observed a handful of times. V and J are TRBV3-1 and TRBJ2-3; D might be TRBD2 (6 bases). The CDR3 has 16 amino acids. Trimming pared 0 bases from V and 4 bases from J, leaving 14 bases between. Germline V CDR1 and CDR2: LGHDT, YNNKEL (reference sequence). CDR3 DNA: TGTGCCAGCAGCCAAGAGCTAGCCGGAGGGGCAGATACGCAGTATTTT. Its protein is CASSQELAGGADTQYF.

This clonotype was counted only a few times. The chain is built from TRBV15 and TRBJ1-5; 10 bases match TRBD1. The V and J ends lost 8 bases and 5 bases, in that order; junction bases with no gene match: 3. The CDR3 totals 13 residues. The germline CDR1 and CDR2 sequences are LNHNV and YYDKDF (reference sequence). The CDR3 is CATGTGADQPQHF. CDR3 sequence (DNA): TGTGCCACCGGGACAGGGGCGGATCAGCCCCAGCATTTT.

This clonotype was seen a few times. The rearrangement uses TRBV6-5 and TRBJ2-3; 8 positions match TRBD2. The CDR3 runs to 16 residues. Germline loops: CDR1 MNHEY, CDR2 SVGAGI. V was pared by 0 bases and J by 0 bases, with 2 bases of the junction left unmatched. The CDR3, as DNA: TGTGCCAGCAGTTACTCGTCTAGCGGGAGCACAGATACGCAGTATTTT. This translates into CASSYSSSGSTDTQYF.

This rearrangement joins TRBV5-4 to TRBJ2-4; unclear D gene. The CDR3 loop spans 16 amino acids. CDR1 is SGHNT, CDR2 YYREEE, per germline (reference sequence). Trimming took off 1 base at V and 0 bases at J, with 11 bases between the two ends. CDR3 sequence reads: CASSLYVEIAKNIQYF. CDR3 coding DNA: TGTGCCAGCAGCTTGTACGTGGAGATAGCCAAAAACATTCAGTACTTC.

The V gene is TRBV28, the J gene TRBJ1-5, with D maybe TRBD1 (6 bases). This CDR3 is built from 15 residues. In germline, CDR1 is MDHEN, CDR2 SYDVKM. Trimming took 3 bases from V and 5 from J, leaving 14 bases between them. Here the CDR3 reads CASSLGGAGDQPQHF. The CDR3 bases are TGTGCCAGCAGTTTGGGGGGGGCTGGAGATCAGCCCCAGCATTTT. Full variable domain (remainder filled in from reference TRBV28 and TRBJ1-5): DVKVTQSSRYLVKRTGEKVFLECVQDMDHENMFWYRQDPGLGLRLIYFSYDVKMKEKGDIPEGYSVSREKKERFSLILESASTNQTSMYLCASSLGGAGDQPQHFGDGTRLSIL.